This is a list of T cell receptor beta chains from one sample in a study of control samples from healthy donors and cancer patients. Assay: immunoSEQ multiplex PCR; the TCRdb copy retains only in-frame clones and omits some. The table shows fewer than 300,000 clones, with about four fifths occurring only once. The material sequenced was PBMCs. These receptors were taken from a woman aged 55-69 years with lung cancer. The CDR3 runs from the conserved cysteine through the conserved F or W. A D gene is named only where the DNA matches it firmly. Expanded clones get a size class; other rows say once, few or many, or leave the size out.

D gene	V gene	clone size	J gene	CDR3 DNA	CDR3 protein
TRBD2	TRBV3-1/TRBV3-2	few	TRBJ2-1	TGTGCCAGCAGCCAAGAAGGGCTAGCGGGGGGATTCTACAATGAGCAGTTCTTC	CASSQEGLAGGFYNEQFF
-	TRBV28	-	TRBJ1-1	TGTGCCAGCAGTCCGACAGCGAACACTGAAGCTTTCTTT	CASSPTANTEAFF
TRBD1	TRBV27	-	TRBJ2-3	TGTGCCAGCAGTTTGGGACAGGGAGCAGATACGCAGTATTTT	CASSLGQGADTQYF
-	TRBV3-1/TRBV3-2	-	TRBJ1-1	TGTGCCAGCAGCCAAGCGGGGATGAACACTGAAGCTTTCTTT	CASSQAGMNTEAFF
TRBD2	TRBV5-1	-	TRBJ2-1	TGCGCCAGCAGCTTGCCCCTAGCGGGGACATACAATGAGCAGTTCTTC	CASSLPLAGTYNEQFF
-	TRBV7-6	-	TRBJ2-2	TGTGCCAGCAGCTTAGTGGGGGCCGGCACCGGGGAGCTGTTTTTT	CASSLVGAGTGELFF
TRBD1	TRBV5-4	-	TRBJ2-1	TGTGCCAGCAGCTTGGAACCGCCGGACAGGGGAGATGAGCAGTTCTTC	CASSLEPPDRGDEQFF
TRBD2	TRBV2	-	TRBJ2-3	TGTGCCAGCAATCGCCCCGGCGGACTAGCTACACAGATACGCAGTTTTTTT	CASNRPGGLATQIRSFF
-	TRBV27	once	TRBJ2-5	TGTGCCAGCAAAGCTTGGGGGCGGGAGACCCAGTACTTC	CASKAWGRETQYF
-	TRBV19	-	TRBJ1-3	TGTGCCAGTATTTCCGGGGCCTCTGGAAACACCATATATTTT	CASISGASGNTIYF
-	TRBV3-1/TRBV3-2	few	TRBJ1-3	TGTGCCAGCAGCCAAGACAGCAACTCTGGAAACACCATATATTTT	CASSQDSNSGNTIYF
-	TRBV2	-	TRBJ1-1	TGTGCCAGCAGTGAAGTCACGAGAAACACTGAAGCTTTCTTT	CASSEVTRNTEAFF
-	TRBV4-1	-	TRBJ2-2	TGCGCCAGCAGCCAATTTAGCGAGGAAAACACCGGGGAGCTGTTTTTT	CASSQFSEENTGELFF
-	TRBV4-1	-	TRBJ1-2	TGCGCCAGCAGCCCTCTATTGCACGGGAACTATGGCTACACCTTC	CASSPLLHGNYGYTF
TRBD1	TRBV28	-	TRBJ1-2	TGTGCCAGCAGTTTAGGGGGACAGGGGTCGTTGGAGTATGGCTACACCTTC	CASSLGGQGSLEYGYTF
TRBD1	TRBV7-9	-	TRBJ1-2	TGTGCCAGCAGCCGTGACCGACAGGGAGGCTACACCTTC	CASSRDRQGGYTF
-	TRBV18	-	TRBJ2-5	TGTGCCAGCTCAGTAGCGAGCCTCCAAGAGACCCAGTACTTC	CASSVASLQETQYF
TRBD1	TRBV7-3	once	TRBJ2-5	TGTGCCAGCAGCCCCGGGTATATTACAGGGGGCTGGTACCAAGAGACCCAGTACTTC	CASSPGYITGGWYQETQYF
TRBD2	TRBV7-9	-	TRBJ2-1	TGTGCCAGCAGCCCGCGCAGCGGGAGTACCAATGAGCAGTTCTTC	CASSPRSGSTNEQFF
TRBD2	TRBV11-3	once	TRBJ2-1	TGTGCCAGCAGCCTTAGCGGGGGGAGTGGCTACAATGAGCAGTTCTTC	CASSLSGGSGYNEQFF
-	TRBV5-1	-	TRBJ2-3	TGCGCCAGCAGCGGTCTATCACTCGATACGCAGTATTTT	CASSGLSLDTQYF
TRBD2	TRBV18	-	TRBJ2-3	TGTGCCAGCTCGCGGACTAGCGGCACAGATACGCAGTATTTT	CASSRTSGTDTQYF
-	TRBV10-1	-	TRBJ2-7	TGCGCCAGCAGTGAGAATAGCGGAGCCGTCTACGAGCAGTACTTC	CASSENSGAVYEQYF
-	TRBV11-3	-	TRBJ2-1	TGTGCCAGCAGCTTAGGAGGCCGTTACTCCTACAATGAGCAGTTCTTC	CASSLGGRYSYNEQFF
TRBD2	TRBV5-1	-	TRBJ2-1	TGCGCCAGCAGCTTAGCGGGGGTAAGGTCCTACAATGAGCAGTTCTTC	CASSLAGVRSYNEQFF
TRBD1	TRBV6-5	once	TRBJ1-6	TGTGCCAGCGGGGACAGGGCGGCCTATAATTCACCCCTCCACTTT	CASGDRAAYNSPLHF
-	TRBV5-1	-	TRBJ1-5	TGCGCCAGCAGCTTGAATCGGGACTCAGGGCAGCCCCAGCATTTT	CASSLNRDSGQPQHF
-	TRBV29-1	few	TRBJ2-1	TGCAGCGTTGAGGGGGACCGGAGCTACAATGAGCAGTTCTTC	CSVEGDRSYNEQFF
TRBD2	TRBV10-1	-	TRBJ2-7	TGCGCCAGCAGTGAACTGACTAGCGGGATGGGCGAGCAGTACTTC	CASSELTSGMGEQYF
-	TRBV29-1	-	TRBJ2-1	TGCAGCGTTGCCAGGAGCTCCTACAATGAGCAGTTCTTC	CSVARSSYNEQFF
TRBD1	TRBV13	-	TRBJ1-1	TGTGCCAGCAGCCCGAACAGGGGTGAAGCTTTCTTT	CASSPNRGEAFF
TRBD1	TRBV5-1	-	TRBJ2-2	TGCGCCAGCAGCTCGATGACAGGGGCGGCGAACACCGGGGAGCTGTTTTTT	CASSSMTGAANTGELFF
-	TRBV20-1	-	TRBJ2-1	TGCAGTGCTAGAGATCTACAGGGTATGTTCTTC	CSARDLQGMFF
-	TRBV5-1	-	TRBJ2-1	TGCGCCAGCAGCTTGGTTTTCCGCTACAATGAGCAGTTCTTC	CASSLVFRYNEQFF
-	TRBV4-1	-	TRBJ2-2	TGCGCCAGCAGCCAAGAGGGTAGGACCAACACCGGGGAGCTGTTTTTT	CASSQEGRTNTGELFF
TRBD1	TRBV15	many	TRBJ1-5	TGTGCCACCAGCACACGGGACAGCCAACAGCCCCAGCATTTT	CATSTRDSQQPQHF
-	TRBV5-1	-	TRBJ1-3	TGCGCCAGCAGCGAAGACAGGCCAGGAAACACCATATATTTT	CASSEDRPGNTIYF
-	TRBV3-1/TRBV3-2	-	TRBJ1-1	TGTGCCAGCAGCCAACCCCATACTGAAGCTTTCTTT	CASSQPHTEAFF
TRBD1	TRBV7-2	-	TRBJ1-2	TGTGCCAGCAGTCTCGATAGTGGACAGGGGGGCATCTATGGCTACACCTTC	CASSLDSGQGGIYGYTF
TRBD2	TRBV15	-	TRBJ2-2	TGTGCCACCAGCAGAGACGGGGGAGGGAAGGCCGGGGAGCTGTTTTTT	CATSRDGGGKAGELFF
TRBD2	TRBV5-1	-	TRBJ2-5	TGCGCCAGCAGTTCCCTAGCGGGGGGGCTCGAGACCCAGTACTTC	CASSSLAGGLETQYF
-	TRBV6-1	-	TRBJ1-3	TGTGCCAGCAGACGTTCTGGAAACACCATATATTTT	CASRRSGNTIYF
TRBD2	TRBV20-1	-	TRBJ2-1	TGCAGTGCTAGTTCCTTGGGACTAGCGGGAGACCACTCCTACAATGAGCAGTTCTTC	CSASSLGLAGDHSYNEQFF
TRBD2	TRBV3-1/TRBV3-2	-	TRBJ2-3	TGTGCCAGCAGCCTCGGTAGGACTAGCGGGGCCACAGATACGCAGTATTTT	CASSLGRTSGATDTQYF
TRBD1	TRBV3-1/TRBV3-2	-	TRBJ1-6	TGTGCCAGCAGCCAGGCAGGGGGCTATAATTCACCCCTCCACTTT	CASSQAGGYNSPLHF
TRBD2	TRBV19	-	TRBJ2-7	TGTGCCAGTAGTCCGGGACTAGCGGGACCGGGGGAGCAGTACTTC	CASSPGLAGPGEQYF
-	TRBV28	once	TRBJ2-2	TGTGCCAGCAGTTCCGCCCCGCCCGGGGAGCTGTTTTTT	CASSSAPPGELFF
-	TRBV29-1	few	TRBJ1-2	TGCAGCGTTGAATCGGGTGTTAGGGACTATGGCTACACCTTC	CSVESGVRDYGYTF
-	TRBV6-2/TRBV6-3	-	TRBJ2-1	TGTGCCAGCAGTCGGGCAGGGGATTACAATGAGCAGTTCTTC	CASSRAGDYNEQFF
TRBD1	TRBV9	-	TRBJ2-5	TGTGCCAGCAGCGCCCGACAGGGGGGAGGCGAGACCCAGTACTTC	CASSARQGGGETQYF